This T cell receptor beta chain was recorded in a study of blood T cells in healthy people across ages. Study observations and caveats: The study found more naive CD4+ cells and higher diversity in long-lived than aged donors. Possibly confounding the expanded clonotype changes was the fact that donor CMV status was unknown.

A J-beta primer mix and a sample-barcoded 5' primer were used in a second PCR of about 7 to 12 cycles. Via MiXCR, TCRdb re-called the 5' RACE reads, giving one row per CDR3 protein. The sample gives about 670,000 distinct CDR3 sequences, about 50% of which show up once; about 14% is in the top ten. Trimming left V 5 bases short and J 6 bases short, with 23 bases between. Per the germline V gene, CDR1 is SGHAT and CDR2 is FQNNGV. This CDR3 is built from 17 residues. About this clonotype: What it binds is unknown. With a much larger clone just one base away, this may be a read error.

The receptor was derived from a woman of 80 years or more in good health. The chain uses TRBV11-2 and TRBJ2-1; the D is unclear. Material: blood. CDR3 bases: TGTGCCAGCAGCACCTCGTCTAGTTTCCGTGACTGCAATGAGCAGTTCTTC. It encodes CASSTSSSFRDCNEQFF.